These 19 T cell receptor beta chains were sequenced from one sample in a study of T-cell memory formation after mild COVID-19. TCRdb analysed the 5' RACE reads with MiXCR anew, one entry per CDR3 protein. Found here are about 430,000 distinct CDR3 sequences, over 15% of them singletons; the top ten hold roughly 21%. Sequenced material: PBMCs or a T cell subset sorted from them (not recorded which). Source of these receptors: a man aged 18 to 29 who had mild COVID-19 (a few samples of this study predate the infection). Cell type and time point are not known.

This clonotype appeared a few times. The rearrangement links TRBV6-5 to TRBJ1-4; D unresolved. The ends were cut back, 2 bases at V and 0 bases at J, with 7 bases in the middle. The CDR3 is 15 amino acids. Germline CDR1 reads MNHEY; CDR2 reads SVGAGI. Here the CDR3 DNA reads TGTGCCAGCAGTTACCGAGGTTCAACTAATGAAAAACTGTTTTTT. It codes for CASSYRGSTNEKLFF.

This sequence joins TRBV4-2 and TRBJ2-5; 11 bases align to TRBD2. The CDR3 spans 15 residues. Germline CDR1 and CDR2: LGHNA and YNFKEQ. Losses at the gene ends were 3 bases for V and 9 bases for J; bases not matched to a gene: 9. The CDR3 sequence: CASSQEGLAAVAQYF. CDR3 nucleotides: TGTGCCAGCAGCCAGGAGGGACTAGCGGCGGTGGCCCAGTACTTC.

This clonotype has ten or more counts. V usage is TRBV12-3 or TRBV12-4 and J usage is TRBJ2-3; 13 nucleotides agree with TRBD2. The ends lost 5 bases at V and 8 bases at J; junction bases unmatched: 7. This CDR3 is built from 15 residues. CDR3 DNA: TGTGCCAGCAGTCGGACTAGCGGGGGTAGAGGTACGCAGTATTTT. It yields the protein CASSRTSGGRGTQYF.

This clonotype has more than one count but fewer than ten. The rearrangement links TRBV20-1 to TRBJ2-7; D unclear. CDR1 is DFQATT, CDR2 SNEGSKA, per germline (reference sequence). The V gene lost 0 bases and the J gene lost 3 bases, with 12 bases spanning the gap. This CDR3 has 14 residues. CDR3 coding DNA: TGCAGTGCTAGAGATTCCCGCGGATACTACGAGCAGTACTTC. It is translated as CSARDSRGYYEQYF.

This rearrangement joins TRBV5-1 to TRBJ1-6, with TRBD1 matching over 8 bases. V lost 4 bases to trimming and J lost 11 bases; unmatched junction nucleotides: 8. The germline V gene has CDR1 SGHRS and CDR2 YFSETQ. The CDR3 is 14 residues long. The CDR3 DNA reads TGCGCCAGCAGCCCGGGACAGGTCGAAACACCCCTCCACTTT. This gives the protein CASSPGQVETPLHF.

This clonotype was found a few times. The chain uses TRBV19 and TRBJ2-7; the D gene is possibly TRBD2 (5 bases). Germline CDR1 LNHDA, CDR2 SQIVND (reference sequence). V dropped 6 bases and J dropped 5 bases, with 17 bases sitting between them. There are 14 residues in the CDR3. The CDR3 reads CASSIPSGSNEQYF. The CDR3 DNA sequence: TGTGCCAGTAGCATACCGTCGGGGTCGAACGAGCAGTACTTC.

V usage is TRBV4-1 and J usage is TRBJ2-1; TRBD1 matches 8 bases. CDR3 length: 15 residues. Germline loops: CDR1 MGHRA, CDR2 YSYEKL. V shed 2 bases and J 3 bases; nucleotides not matched to a gene: 3. The CDR3 DNA follows: TGCGCCAGCAGCCAACAGGGGGCAAGCTACAATGAGCAGTTCTTC. The encoded protein is CASSQQGASYNEQFF.

This chain links TRBV15 with TRBJ2-2, with D unresolved. V was clipped by 5 bases and J by 3 bases, with 10 bases between them. Germline V gene lookup returns CDR1 LNHNV and CDR2 YYDKDF (reference sequence). This CDR3 is 14 amino acids long. CDR3 sequence (DNA): TGTGCCACCAGCCGTGATGTGTACACCGGGGAGCTGTTTTTT. As protein: CATSRDVYTGELFF.

This clonotype was seen more than once but under ten times. V usage is TRBV12-3 or TRBV12-4 and J usage is TRBJ2-1; 7 bases are shared with TRBD2. The CDR3 has 16 amino acids. Trimming cost V 6 bases and J 6 bases; bases outside gene matches: 14. CDR3 amino acids: CASSFLVTSSTNEQFF. In DNA, the CDR3 is TGTGCCAGCAGCTTCTTGGTGACTAGCTCTACCAATGAGCAGTTCTTC.

Only a few counts were recorded for this clonotype. The chain carries TRBV2 and TRBJ2-1; 8 bases match TRBD1. J was trimmed by 4 bases and V by 8 bases; bases with no gene match: 4. The CDR3 has 13 amino acids. CDR1 and CDR2 (germline): SNHLY, FYNNEI. The CDR3 nucleotides are TGTGCCAGCGGGACAGGTTTTTACAATGAGCAGTTCTTC. Protein sequence: CASGTGFYNEQFF.

The chain is built from TRBV3-2 and TRBJ2-7. TRBV3-2 is shown as a pseudogene. The CDR3 runs 12 residues. The chain's CDR3 is CASRNSYYEQYV. The CDR3 nucleotides are TGTGCCAGCAGAAACAGCTACTACGAGCAGTACGTC.

This clonotype was detected ten times or more. This chain connects TRBV7-6 to TRBJ2-3; D is perhaps TRBD1 (8 bases). The V and J ends lost 5 bases and 1 base respectively, with 16 bases between them. This CDR3 is 16 amino acids long. CDR1 and CDR2 from the germline V gene are SGHVS and FNYEAQ. The CDR3 DNA reads TGTGCCAGCAGCCCGCGACAGGGGAGGGGCACAGATACGCAGTATTTT. Its protein is CASSPRQGRGTDTQYF.

The chain is built from TRBV6-2 or TRBV6-3 and TRBJ1-1; 10 bases are a match to TRBD1. Germline CDR1 is MNHEY and CDR2 is SVGEGT. Trimming removed 4 bases from V and 7 bases from J; junction bases left unmatched: 6. CDR3 size: 14 residues. Here the CDR3 DNA reads TGTGCCAGCAGTTGGGACAGGGGAACAAATGAAGCTTTCTTT. Amino acids: CASSWDRGTNEAFF.

The chain is built from TRBV6-2 or TRBV6-3 and TRBJ2-7; 7 positions agree with TRBD1. The CDR3 spans 14 residues. Per the germline V gene, CDR1 is MNHEY and CDR2 is SVGEGT. The trim removed 11 bases at V and 3 bases at J, leaving 13 bases unmatched. CDR3 nucleotide sequence: TGTGCCGGCGGTACCGGGACAGATTACTACGAGCAGTACTTC. Residues: CAGGTGTDYYEQYF.

The genes are TRBV2 and TRBJ2-7, with D perhaps given as TRBD1 or TRBD2 (5 bases each). Trimming took 4 bases from V and 4 from J, leaving 17 bases between them. Germline values: CDR1 SNHLY, CDR2 FYNNEI. This CDR3 has 15 residues. CDR3 loop: CASSGDRASGYEQYF. DNA of the CDR3: TGTGCCAGCAGTGGGGACCGCGCCTCGGGGTACGAGCAGTACTTC. Complete variable domain (other parts from reference TRBV2 and TRBJ2-7): EPEVTQTPSHQVTQMGQEVILRCVPISNHLYFYWYRQILGQKVEFLVSFYNNEISEKSEIFDDQFSVERPDGSNFTLKIRSTKLEDSAMYFCASSGDRASGYEQYFGPGTRLTVT.

This chain uses TRBV9 with TRBJ1-1; no clear D. Trimming shortened V by 8 bases and J by 5 bases, and 13 bases separated the two germline ends. The germline V gene encodes CDR1 SGDLS and CDR2 YYNGEE. CDR3 size: 12 residues. DNA for the CDR3: TGTGCCAGGGCCGGGGTGTGTACTGAAGCTTTCTTT. Its translation is CARAGVCTEAFF. Combining the CDR3 with reference TRBV9 and TRBJ1-1 gives the whole variable domain DSGVTQTPKHLITATGQRVTLRCSPRSGDLSVYWYQQSLDQGLQFLIQYYNGEERAKGNILERFSAQQFPDLHSELNLSSLELGDSALYFCARAGVCTEAFFGQGTRLTVV.

The chain uses TRBV6-1 and TRBJ2-2; D gene unclear. Trimming took off 2 bases at V and 3 bases at J, with 13 bases between the two ends. Germline assignment: CDR1 MNHNS and CDR2 SASEGT. The CDR3 runs 16 residues. CDR3 loop: CASSESGQTYTGELFF. DNA for the CDR3: TGTGCCAGCAGTGAATCTGGGCAGACATACACCGGGGAGCTGTTTTTT.

The genes are TRBV6-6 and TRBJ1-2, with D unclear. V lost 0 bases and J 0 bases, leaving 11 bases between the germline ends. Per germline, CDR1 MNHNY and CDR2 SVGAGI (reference sequence). There are 16 residues in the CDR3. The CDR3 DNA follows: TGTGCCAGCAGTTACTCGATCGGCGGAGCTAACTATGGCTACACCTTC. Amino acids: CASSYSIGGANYGYTF.

This rearrangement joins TRBV19 to TRBJ2-7; 7 nucleotides line up with TRBD1. With 5 bases clipped from V and 3 bases from J, the junction kept 4 bases outside the gene matches. Germline CDR1 LNHDA, CDR2 SQIVND (reference sequence). The CDR3 is 13 amino acids. The CDR3 DNA reads as TGTGCCAGTAGTCCGGGACAGCACTACGAGCAGTACTTC. This sequence encodes CASSPGQHYEQYF.